The clone carrying this T cell receptor (beta chain) was counted ten times or more. The antigen is unknown. One junction end does not reproduce the germline sequence, and a read error may be involved. The sample belongs to a study of CD8 T cells in ankylosing spondylitis. Regarding the study as a whole: Significant enrichment of disease-linked clones was reportedly seen in matched ankylosing spondylitis synovial fluid. Within ankylosing spondylitis blood, a TCR beta motif made up of under 10 highly homologous variants appeared to be characteristic. Disease-linked clones, CD8+, were relatively rare in peripheral blood. In reactive arthritis synovial fluid and blood, some motif variants had been reported before.

Quantitative 5'-RACE with molecular barcodes was used to make the TCR beta libraries. TCRdb reprocessed the 5' RACE reads with MiXCR, giving one entry per CDR3 protein. The sample records some 840,000 distinct CDR3 sequences, roughly 10% being singletons. The length of the CDR3 is 13 residues. In germline, CDR1 is SGHRS, CDR2 YFSETQ. The chain has TRBV5-1 and TRBJ2-1; D assignment may be TRBD1 or TRBD2 (6 bases each). This sequence originates from a male donor with ankylosing spondylitis. The material sequenced was blood, either unsorted or a sorted T cell fraction (not recorded which). As DNA, the CDR3 is TGTGCCAGCAGCTTAGGGGGGAGCAATGAGCAGTTCTTC. It translates to CASSLGGSNEQFF.